Described below is a single TCR beta chain sequence and its context. This clonotype was picked up a small number of times. The target of this receptor is not known. Per-nucleotide qualities are absent, and no much larger clonotype sits a single base away. Receptor libraries were prepared by multiplex PCR. Instrument used: Illumina HiSeq 4000. To build TCR beta libraries, CDR3 regions were amplified by Arm-PCR using iRepertoire HTBI primers. Gel purification was performed on PCR products prior to sequencing. The source study handled its data this way. A total of fewer than 65 TRBV and 14 TRBJ segments were identified across samples and were used for gene usage analysis of CDR3 amino acid clonotypes. COPE and FqMerger were used to merge filtered high-quality paired reads into contigs. Contigs were aligned with BLAST to IMGT TRBV, TRBD and TRBJ reference genes, and CDR3 was defined per IMGT. Any clonotype with a frequency above 0.1% was counted as a highly expanded clone. Repertoire diversity was measured by Shannon entropy, and V-J evenness by the Gini coefficient. A clonotype found in more than one individual was treated as public. TCRdb cleaned the public reads at Q25 with fastp, built clones with MiXCR and kept in-frame beta chains. Each CDR3 protein appears once, grouped with its most common genes and DNA. V and J calls and clone size were set by TCRdb, not the authors. This sample lists 400,000 to 500,000 distinct CDR3 sequences; 16% were detected once. Of the sample, about 25% falls within the top ten clones.

CDR1 and CDR2, per the germline V gene, are MNHNS and SASEGT. The CDR3 has 12 amino acids, counting the end cysteine and phenylalanine. Only CDR3 DNA is held: 36 bases, read in frame from base 1. At the junction V is shortened by 8 bases and J by 6 bases; bases outside the gene matches: 6. This specimen comes from a study of regulatory T cells in long-lasting Graves disease (dated by TCRdb to the early 2020s). About the study as a whole: In the newly diagnosed Graves' disease group, patients had been taking antithyroid drugs for less than 3 months. TCR sequencing covered approximately 13 persistent and about 20 newly diagnosed Graves' disease patients, some 33 samples in total. Persistent Graves' disease patients were compared with newly diagnosed Graves' disease patients by peripheral blood TCR sequencing and RNA sequencing. The study was registered as a clinical trial and conducted in China.

Study-wide findings and limitations: Preferential use of TRBV28, TRBJ1-2 and TRBJ2-5 was observed in persistent disease, whereas TRBV20-1 and TRBJ2-1 were favored in newly diagnosed disease. Only the TCR beta chain was sequenced and analyzed. Compared with newly diagnosed patients, persistent Graves' disease patients had lower TCR Shannon entropy and fewer highly expanded clones, which suggests clonal expansion. Peripheral blood alone was examined, since thyroid tissue, which constituted the primary lesion, could not be accessed. More public clonotypes were shared among persistent patients (under 3,000) than among newly diagnosed patients (966). As a limitation, the authors acknowledged that the small sample size may reduce accuracy.

Taken with the paper, the label for time point translates to: newly diagnosed GD, antithyroid drugs for less than 3 months. For both TCR sequencing and RNA sequencing, RNA was extracted from PBMCs in TRIzol. Graves' disease was diagnosed according to American Thyroid Association guidelines. Patients for the study were recruited at an endocrinology department in Xi'an, China. Each patient gave around 9.2 milliliters of peripheral blood, collected in an EDTA anticoagulant tube. Ficoll Paque Plus density gradient separation was used to isolate PBMCs, and no further T cell sorting was performed. RNA quality was checked with an Agilent 2100 Bioanalyzer and agarose gel, and concentration with a NanoDrop 2000. These same data were also listed under a study on T cells in Graves' hyperthyroidism and ophthalmopathy. The second study's paper adds: Stable Graves' hyperthyroidism was defined as the absence of progression to ophthalmopathy over 18 months of follow-up. Hyperthyroidism patients were aged 18 to 65 years and newly diagnosed, with disease duration of less than 2 months. Exclusion was applied to patients with uncontrolled infections, other autoimmune diseases, pregnancy or lactation. Diagnoses were based on clinical symptoms, serum thyroxine and TRAb, thyroid ultrasound and orbital computed tomography. A first-round RT-PCR of the TCR CDR3 used the HTBI primer set with the Qiagen OneStep RT-PCR kit. Most expanded thyroid clonotypes (frequency above 0.001) were also found in blood, which suggests that blood repertoires may mirror thyroid immune responses. In cross-validation, a model built on a 13 V-J signature told ophthalmopathy apart from stable hyperthyroidism with roughly 87% sensitivity and around 84% specificity, and in testing the same model reached 80%/75%. During validation, the model predicted progression to ophthalmopathy a median of approximately 7 months ahead of onset, with 70.59% sensitivity and about 72% specificity. To identify TCR V-J signatures that set the groups apart, the researchers used a discovery cohort of more than 95 patients, made up of roughly 45 with Graves' ophthalmopathy and some 56 with stable Graves' hyperthyroidism. Prospective prediction of ophthalmopathy was tested in an independent validation cohort of approximately 19 hyperthyroidism patients and 15 to 17 patients who later progressed to ophthalmopathy. The approximately 100 discovery patients were divided at random into training and test sets in a 7:3 ratio. In addition, the study compared T-cell repertoires in thyroid tissue and in blood from roughly six Graves' hyperthyroidism patients. After sampling, hyperthyroidism patients received methimazole starting at 30 mg daily, and ophthalmopathy patients received high-dose intravenous methylprednisolone. A second multiplex PCR round built the libraries, followed by size selection and purification. The libraries were sequenced on an Illumina HiSeq2000 using paired-end 100 bp reads. SOAPnuke was used to process the raw data, throwing out any read that contained adapters or uncalled bases, had a mean Phred below 15, or lacked an exact constant-primer or identifier match. High-quality paired reads were merged using COPE v1.2.5, and each unique nucleotide sequence was defined as a clonotype. MiTCR v1.1 was used to align the clonotypes against IMGT TRBV, TRBD and TRBJ reference segments. Analysis was restricted to V-J combinations with a frequency above 0.0001, which covered about 99% of repertoires. A TCS score was defined as the ratio of F50 (clonal expansion) to E x V (chaos), with BLOSUM62-based TCRdist applied between CDR3 peptides within each V-J. Welch's t-statistics and random forest reduced some 510 V-J features to around 14, which were used in a naive Bayes classifier (R e1071). Sample size was not statistically predetermined, and investigators were not blinded to group allocation. The paper describes TCR Vbeta CDR3 sequencing of 120 to 150 peripheral blood samples, made up of approximately 40 ophthalmopathy patients, more than 70 hyperthyroidism patients and approximately 17 progressor patients.

Here the sequenced sample was peripheral blood mononuclear cells (PBMCs), taken at new diagnosis, from a patient treated with antithyroid drugs. The TCR comes from a woman aged 18-29 years with Graves disease. Donor details come from another sample of the same person, matched by shared clones. The chain uses TRBV6-1 and TRBJ1-2; TRBD1 lines up with 7 middle nucleotides. The CDR3: CASQQGKDGYTF. The DNA sequence follows: TGTGCCAGCCAACAGGGGAAGGATGGCTACACCTTC.